This T cell receptor beta chain derives from a study of blood T cell repertoires in COVID-19. Study background: Samples representing acute and convalescent COVID-19 were sourced from the United States, Italy and Spain.

CDR1 MNHEY and CDR2 SMNVEV come from the germline V gene (reference sequence). The CDR3 runs to 16 residues. V gave up 8 bases and J gave up 8 bases, with 25 bases separating them. Generated by immunoSEQ multiplex PCR, the TCRdb table keeps only in-frame clones and is missing some. The sample includes tens of thousands of clones, approximately 92% of them seen just once. This chain connects TRBV27 to TRBJ2-1; the D gene is possibly TRBD2 (6 bases). This sequence originates from a man aged 55 to 70 with acute or convalescent COVID-19. The sample consisted of peripheral blood. The CDR3 protein is CASRPPPAGRADEQFF. The CDR3 coding sequence is TGTGCCAGCCGCCCACCCCCAGCGGGCCGGGCCGATGAGCAGTTCTTC.